The 32 T cell receptor beta chains presented below share a single source sample, sequenced in a study of shared T cell receptors in the human thymus. The repertoire was sequenced with immunoSEQ multiplex PCR; TCRdb's copy has only in-frame clones and lacks some. The data show hundreds of thousands of clones, approximately 87% seen once. The data also belong to a second study, concerning human thymus T cells.

The sample consisted of thymocytes. These receptors came from a boy under two years old with a congenital heart defect.

V is TRBV4-3 and J is TRBJ2-7; 9 positions agree with TRBD1. The CDR3 totals 14 residues. V lost 4 bases, J lost 6 bases, and 7 bases stayed unmatched. Per the germline V gene, CDR1 is LGHNA and CDR2 is YSLEER. CDR3 nucleotides: TGCGCCAGCAGCCGACAAGACAGGGGGGGCGAGCAGTACTTC. Translating it yields CASSRQDRGGEQYF.

The table lists this clone with a few counts. V and J are TRBV30 and TRBJ1-1; no clear D gene. Trimming removed 5 bases from V and 0 bases from J, with 25 bases in between. Looked up from germline, CDR1 is GTSNPN and CDR2 is SVGIG (reference sequence). The CDR3 is 18 amino acids. The CDR3 DNA is TGTGCCTGGGAACCCTCCGAGCGGGGTGACTACATGAACACTGAAGCTTTCTTT. Protein sequence: CAWEPSERGDYMNTEAFF.

To note about this clone: As the CDR3 is not closed by the conserved phenylalanine or tryptophan, this likely results from a read error. The chain combines TRBV5-6 with TRBJ2-7, with TRBD2 matching 12 bases. CDR3 size: 14 residues. Trimming took 4 bases from V and 3 from J; bases not matched to a gene: 2. Germline V gene data show CDR1 as SGHDT and CDR2 as YYEEEE. The CDR3 protein is CASSRLAGVYEQYL. The CDR3 DNA follows: TGTGCCAGCAGCAGACTAGCGGGAGTCTACGAGCAGTACCTC.

The J gene is TRBJ1-5, the V gene TRBV7-2, with 7 bases identical to TRBD1. J lost 0 bases, V lost 4 bases, and 6 bases had no gene match. Germline V gives CDR1 SGHTA, CDR2 FQGNSA. This CDR3 has 16 residues. The CDR3 DNA reads TGTGCCAGCAGCTCGGGACAGATTAATAGCAATCAGCCCCAGCATTTT. It is translated as CASSSGQINSNQPQHF.

As DNA, the CDR3 is TGTGCCAGCGGCCGGGACAGGGATCACGAGCAGTACTTC. Encoded protein: CASGRDRDHEQYF. This chain uses TRBV19 with TRBJ2-7; 9 bases fit TRBD1. Germline V gene data show CDR1 as LNHDA and CDR2 as SQIVND (reference sequence). This CDR3 contains 13 residues. The V segment lost 9 bases and the J segment 5 bases; nucleotides outside the gene matches: 8. Variable domain in full (rest from reference TRBV19 and TRBJ2-7): DGGITQSPKYLFRKEGQNVTLSCEQNLNHDAMYWYRQDPGQGLRLIYYSQIVNDFQKGDIAEGYSVSREKKESFPLTVTSAQKNPTAFYLCASGRDRDHEQYFGPGTRLTVT.

This clone appeared once. This chain uses TRBV7-2 with TRBJ2-5; D ambiguous. Deletions cut 0 bases from V and 7 bases from J, with 12 bases between. CDR3 size: 14 residues. Looked up from germline, CDR1 is SGHTA and CDR2 is FQGNSA. CDR3 DNA: TGTGCCAGCAGCTTAGCGAGGCTAGAGGTGACCCAGTACTTC. Amino acid sequence: CASSLARLEVTQYF.

CDR3 sequence reads: CASSLQGSEAFF. CDR3 sequence (DNA): TGTGCCAGCAGCTTACAGGGGTCTGAAGCTTTCTTT. V gene TRBV14 combines with J gene TRBJ1-1; TRBD1 matches at 7 bases. Germline assignment: CDR1 SGHDN and CDR2 FVKESK. The CDR3 is 12 residues long. V shed 5 bases and J 6 bases; nucleotides not matched to a gene: 3.

The chain joins TRBV28 to TRBJ2-7, with TRBD1 matching 7 bases. The CDR3 has 16 residues. V lost 4 bases, J lost 0 bases, and 9 bases stayed unmatched. Germline CDR1 and CDR2: MDHEN and SYDVKM. Here the CDR3 reads CASSSNSGTDSYEQYF. The CDR3 nucleotides are TGTGCCAGCAGTTCTAATTCCGGGACAGACTCCTACGAGCAGTACTTC.

The genes are TRBV7-9 and TRBJ1-1; D possibly corresponds to TRBD1 (6 bases). Per the germline V gene, CDR1 is SEHNR and CDR2 is FQNEAQ (reference sequence). CDR3 length equals 18 residues. The V gene lost 2 bases and the J gene lost 1 base, with 20 bases spanning the gap. This CDR3 is CASSLSGGVTLPNTEAFF. The CDR3 DNA is TGTGCCAGCAGCTTATCTGGGGGCGTCACCTTACCGAACACTGAAGCTTTCTTT.

As concerns this clone: The sample holds other DNA sequences that translate to the same CDR3. The chain uses TRBV7-2 and TRBJ2-5; no firm D call. The CDR3 consists of 11 residues. V lost 3 bases and J 5 bases, leaving 4 bases between the germline ends. The germline CDR1 and CDR2 sequences are SGHTA and FQGNSA. The CDR3 DNA is TGTGCCAGCAGCTTTCGGGAGACCCAGTACTTC. Amino acid sequence: CASSFRETQYF.

The V call is TRBV19, the J call TRBJ1-2; TRBD1 aligns across 7 bases. There are 13 residues in the CDR3. Trimming at V came to 11 bases and at J to 7 bases, leaving 13 bases not matched to a gene. From germline, CDR1 is LNHDA and CDR2 SQIVND (reference sequence). The CDR3 DNA follows: TGTGCCGTCAAGGGGGCGCCTTTTAGTGGCTACACCTTC. Translating it yields CAVKGAPFSGYTF.

The chain employs TRBV7-2 and TRBJ2-7; the match to TRBD2 covers 10 bases. Trimming took 5 bases from V and 7 from J; bases not matched to a gene: 11. The length of the CDR3 is 15 residues. The germline gives CDR1 SGHTA, CDR2 FQGNSA. The CDR3 spells CASSLSRTSGPEQYF. Written as DNA, the CDR3 is TGTGCCAGCAGCCTCTCCCGGACTAGCGGCCCTGAGCAGTACTTC. The full variable domain, with the rest looked up from reference TRBV7-2 and TRBJ2-7, is GAGVSQSPSNKVTEKGKDVELRCDPISGHTALYWYRQSLGQGLEFLIYFQGNSAPDKSGLPSDRFSAERTGGSVSTLTIQRTQQEDSAVYLCASSLSRTSGPEQYFGPGTRLTVT.

This clone was seen a single time. The chain has TRBV2 and TRBJ1-3; D remains ambiguous. This CDR3 region has 16 residues. CDR1 is SNHLY and CDR2 is FYNNEI in the germline V gene. The V end was cut by 6 bases, the J end by 0 bases, with 15 bases between. The chain's CDR3 is CASRTYSASSGNTIYF. Written as DNA, the CDR3 is TGTGCCAGCAGGACCTACTCAGCTAGCTCTGGAAACACCATATATTTT.

J is TRBJ2-3 and V is TRBV29-1; TRBD2 aligns across 7 bases. In germline, CDR1 is SQVTM, CDR2 ANQGSEA. Trimming cost V 6 bases and J 0 bases; bases outside gene matches: 9. The CDR3 sequence is 15 residues long. DNA for the CDR3: TGCAGCGTGTCGCTGGCTAGCGGTAGCACAGATACGCAGTATTTT. This gives the protein CSVSLASGSTDTQYF.

The J gene is TRBJ1-2, the V gene TRBV4-2; 8 nucleotides align to TRBD1. Unmatched junction bases numbered 18, after V lost 1 base and J lost 5 bases. From germline, CDR1 is LGHNA and CDR2 YNFKEQ. The CDR3 has 19 residues. The CDR3: CASSQVHPDRVQGRYGYTF. CDR3 DNA: TGTGCCAGCAGCCAAGTTCACCCGGACAGGGTTCAAGGACGATATGGCTACACCTTC.

This clone has just a few counts. The gene calls are TRBV28 and TRBJ1-4; D is uncertain. Between the trimmed V and J ends, which lost 4 bases and 6 bases, there was a span of 21 bases. The CDR3 runs 17 residues. Germline-derived CDR1 and CDR2 are MDHEN and SYDVKM. Written as DNA, the CDR3 is TGTGCCAGCAGTTCCACCGAGGAGTTCATCTATTATGAAAAACTGTTTTTT. Translation gives CASSSTEEFIYYEKLFF.

The gene calls are TRBV7-2 and TRBJ2-3, with unresolved D. V lost 1 base, J lost 5 bases, and 10 bases lay in between. This CDR3 is built from 14 residues. Germline lookup yields CDR1 SGHTA and CDR2 FQGNSA. The CDR3 loop is CASSLESGLDTQYF. CDR3 bases: TGTGCCAGCAGCTTAGAAAGTGGGCTAGATACGCAGTATTTT.

The chain employs TRBV15 and TRBJ1-5; D is unresolved. V lost 1 base to trimming and J lost 2 bases, with 9 bases between them. The CDR3 extends over 15 amino acids. The germline V gene encodes CDR1 LNHNV and CDR2 YYDKDF (reference sequence). CDR3 nucleotide sequence: TGTGCCACCAGCAGAGTGGAGGACGGCAATCAGCCCCAGCATTTT. Its protein is CATSRVEDGNQPQHF.

This chain joins TRBV5-1 and TRBJ2-7; tentative D call: TRBD1 (5 bases). The germline CDR1 and CDR2 sequences are SGHRS and YFSETQ. This CDR3 has 16 residues. V was cut by 0 bases and J by 2 bases, with 15 bases left in between. The CDR3 loop reads CASSLEGPKTPYEQYF. DNA for the CDR3: TGCGCCAGCAGCTTGGAGGGGCCGAAGACTCCCTACGAGCAGTACTTC.

The chain joins TRBV6-1 to TRBJ1-3; TRBD1 is a possible D gene (6 bases). Germline-derived CDR1 and CDR2 are MNHNS and SASEGT. Trimming pared 1 base from V and 0 bases from J, leaving 19 bases between. CDR3 length: 19 amino acids. In DNA form, the CDR3 reads TGTGCCAGCAGTGAAGGTGGTTACAGGGTCAAAGGCTCTGGAAACACCATATATTTT. Residues: CASSEGGYRVKGSGNTIYF.

This chain uses TRBV13 with TRBJ1-5; weak D call: TRBD1 (5 bases). CDR3 length: 13 amino acids. Germline CDR1 PRHDT, CDR2 FYEKMQ (reference sequence). Trimming took off 3 bases at V and 6 bases at J, with 9 bases between the two ends. CDR3 in DNA: TGTGCCAGCAGCTTGCAGGGTATTCAGCCCCAGCATTTT. It translates to CASSLQGIQPQHF.

This rearrangement joins TRBV7-9 to TRBJ2-3; TRBD1 is a possible D gene (5 bases). The germline V gene encodes CDR1 SEHNR and CDR2 FQNEAQ (reference sequence). The CDR3 length is 14 residues. The V end lost 6 bases, the J end lost 2 bases, and 12 bases lay between the germline ends. The CDR3 sequence: CASRHRGNTDTQYF. CDR3 DNA: TGTGCCAGCAGACATAGGGGAAACACAGATACGCAGTATTTT.

This chain links TRBV4-1 with TRBJ2-7, with a possible D match to TRBD2 (5 bases). V shed 0 bases and J shed 4 bases, with 16 bases lying between them. In germline, CDR1 is MGHRA, CDR2 YSYEKL. The CDR3 length is 16 residues. The CDR3 reads CASSQEARGHLYEQYF. CDR3 DNA sequence: TGCGCCAGCAGCCAAGAAGCACGGGGTCACCTATACGAGCAGTACTTC.

J is TRBJ2-7 and V is TRBV5-1, with TRBD1 matching over 7 bases. This CDR3 comprises 14 residues. Germline V CDR1 and CDR2: SGHRS, YFSETQ. The junction had 11 bases not matched to a gene; V was cut back by 4 bases and J by 7 bases. DNA for the CDR3: TGCGCCAGCAGCCCCGACAGGGCTCGTAGGGAGCAGTACTTC. This sequence encodes CASSPDRARREQYF.

The chain's CDR3 is CASGPLDRGPSSNSPLHF. Here the CDR3 DNA reads TGTGCCAGCGGGCCCCTGGACAGGGGGCCTTCCTCAAATTCACCCCTCCACTTT. The rearrangement uses TRBV28 and TRBJ1-6, with 11 bases matching TRBD1. Looked up from germline, CDR1 is MDHEN and CDR2 is SYDVKM. V dropped 8 bases and J dropped 7; count of bases not matched to a gene: 16. The CDR3 totals 18 residues.

V is TRBV12-5 and J is TRBJ2-7; D not resolved. Germline values: CDR1 LGHNT, CDR2 FRNRAP. The CDR3 runs 10 residues. The V gene lost 6 bases and the J gene lost 7 bases, with 7 bases spanning the gap. The CDR3 bases are TGTGCTAGTGGCCCCGGGGAGCAGTACTTC. It yields the protein CASGPGEQYF.

This rearrangement joins TRBV10-3 to TRBJ2-7; D call uncertain. Between the trimmed V and J ends, which lost 3 bases and 2 bases, there was a span of 11 bases. Germline CDR1 reads ENHRY; CDR2 reads SYGVKD. The CDR3 consists of 14 residues. CDR3 sequence: CAISEKLGAYEQYF. CDR3 DNA sequence: TGTGCCATCAGTGAAAAGCTAGGTGCCTACGAGCAGTACTTC.

This clone was seen a few times. The gene calls are TRBV14 and TRBJ1-6; possible D gene TRBD1, 5 bases. Germline V lookup: CDR1 SGHDN, CDR2 FVKESK. There are 19 residues in the CDR3. Trimming pared 4 bases from V and 9 bases from J, leaving 28 bases between. The CDR3 loop is CASSRRVAYPRIKSSPLHF. The CDR3 bases are TGTGCCAGCAGCCGCAGGGTCGCCTATCCCAGAATTAAGAGTTCACCCCTCCACTTT.

This CDR3 reads CASRLRGVGAGGPQETQYF. The CDR3 coding sequence is TGTGCAAGTCGCTTAAGAGGTGTAGGGGCGGGAGGGCCCCAAGAGACCCAGTACTTC. The chain combines TRBV12-2 with TRBJ2-5; whether TRBD2, the table's D call, matches the DNA was not checked. TRBV12-2 is shown as a pseudogene. The CDR3 covers 19 residues.

This chain uses TRBV30 with TRBJ2-7, with a weak D call TRBD1 (5 bases). V lost 0 bases to trimming and J lost 3 bases, with 6 bases between them. The germline CDR1 and CDR2 sequences are GTSNPN and SVGIG (reference sequence). The CDR3 loop spans 12 amino acids. The CDR3 here is CAWSVQDYEQYF. CDR3 coding DNA: TGTGCCTGGAGTGTACAGGACTACGAGCAGTACTTC.

V gene TRBV7-8 combines with J gene TRBJ2-7, with D perhaps matching TRBD2 (5 bases). Germline CDR1 SGHVS, CDR2 FQNEAQ. This CDR3 spans 15 amino acids. Trimming removed 1 base at V and 7 bases at J, with 17 bases between. The DNA for the CDR3 is TGTGCCAGCAGCTTAGTATTGGCGGCCGGAGGAGAGCAGTACTTC. It translates to CASSLVLAAGGEQYF.

The chain recombines TRBV9 with TRBJ1-2, with a tentative D call TRBD1 (6 bases). Germline values: CDR1 SGDLS, CDR2 YYNGEE. CDR3 length: 15 residues. V was cut by 0 bases and J by 2 bases, with 11 bases left in between. CDR3 DNA: TGTGCCAGCAGCGTAGCTTCTCAGGGGAACTATGGCTACACCTTC. Translating it yields CASSVASQGNYGYTF.